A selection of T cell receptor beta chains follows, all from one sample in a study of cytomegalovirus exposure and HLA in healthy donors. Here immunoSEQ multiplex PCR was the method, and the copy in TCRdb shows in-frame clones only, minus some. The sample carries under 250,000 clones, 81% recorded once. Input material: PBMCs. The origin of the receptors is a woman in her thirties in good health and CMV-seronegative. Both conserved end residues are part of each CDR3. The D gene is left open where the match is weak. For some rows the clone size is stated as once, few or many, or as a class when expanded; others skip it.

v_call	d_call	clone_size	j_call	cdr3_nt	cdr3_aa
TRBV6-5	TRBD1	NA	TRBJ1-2	TGTGCCAGCAGTTACCCCGGACAGGGTTTCGGCTACACCTTC	CASSYPGQGFGYTF
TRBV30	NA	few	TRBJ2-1	TGTGCCTGGAGTAGGAGCTACAATGAGCAGTTCTTC	CAWSRSYNEQFF
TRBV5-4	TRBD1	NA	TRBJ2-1	TGTGCCAGCAGCTTGGGCGATTTCGGGACAGGGACGAATGAGCAGTTCTTC	CASSLGDFGTGTNEQFF
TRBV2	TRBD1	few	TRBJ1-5	TGTGCCAGCATACAGGGGTACAATCAGCCCCAGCATTTT	CASIQGYNQPQHF
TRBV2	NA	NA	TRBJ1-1	TGTGCCAGCTTACCGACATTTGCTCAGACTGAAGCTTTCTTT	CASLPTFAQTEAFF
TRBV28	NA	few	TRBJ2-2	TGTGCCAGCACGCTCAAGGGGACCGGGGAGCTGTTTTTT	CASTLKGTGELFF
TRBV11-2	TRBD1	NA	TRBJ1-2	TGTGCCAGCAGCACACAGGGGGCGGCCTATGGCTACACCTTC	CASSTQGAAYGYTF
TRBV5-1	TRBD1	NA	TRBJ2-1	TGCGCCAGCAGCTTGGTCGACAGGGCAGGCAATGAGCAGTTCTTC	CASSLVDRAGNEQFF
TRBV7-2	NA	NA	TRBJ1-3	TGTGCCAGCAGCTTATTAGGGGCGCCTGGAAACACCATATATTTT	CASSLLGAPGNTIYF
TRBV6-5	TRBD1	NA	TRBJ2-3	TGTGCCAGCAGTTACGGACAGGGGACAGATACGCAGTATTTT	CASSYGQGTDTQYF